This TCR beta chain was identified during a study of blood T cell repertoires in COVID-19. Overall study: PBMCs, B-cell-depleted T cells, or T cells were the source of the cDNA or gDNA that made up the material.

Seattle patients were enrolled while actively infected and followed longitudinally. Authors' analysis steps: Reference gene primer amplification yielded estimated nucleated cell counts. Generated by immunoSEQ multiplex PCR, the TCRdb table keeps only in-frame clones and is missing some. The DNA gave D and trimming, while V, J and clone size come from that table. The sample lists 100,000 to 150,000 clones; 81% were seen once. Sequenced input: peripheral blood. The TCR sequence derives from a young man with COVID-19, enrolled during active disease.

CDR3 protein: CSVLTGLNTEAFF. The DNA for the CDR3 is TGCAGCGTTCTGACAGGGTTGAACACTGAAGCTTTCTTT. This chain connects TRBV29-1 to TRBJ1-1; 7 positions agree with TRBD1. The CDR3 is 13 amino acids. Germline V gives CDR1 SQVTM, CDR2 ANQGSEA. The junction had 3 bases not matched to a gene; V was cut back by 5 bases and J by 0 bases.